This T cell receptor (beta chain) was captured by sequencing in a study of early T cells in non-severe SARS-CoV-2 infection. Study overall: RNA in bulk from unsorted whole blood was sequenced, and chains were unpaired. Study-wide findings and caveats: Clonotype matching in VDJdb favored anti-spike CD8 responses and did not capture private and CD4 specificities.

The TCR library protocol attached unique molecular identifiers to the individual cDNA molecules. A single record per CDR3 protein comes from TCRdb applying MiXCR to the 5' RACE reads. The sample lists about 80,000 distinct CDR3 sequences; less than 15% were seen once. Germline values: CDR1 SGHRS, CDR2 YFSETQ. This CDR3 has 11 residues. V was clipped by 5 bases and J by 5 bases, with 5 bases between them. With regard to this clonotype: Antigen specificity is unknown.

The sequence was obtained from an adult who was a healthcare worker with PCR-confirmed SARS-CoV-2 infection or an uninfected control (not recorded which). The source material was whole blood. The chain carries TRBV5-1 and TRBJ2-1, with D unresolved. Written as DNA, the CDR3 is TGCGCCAGCAGGAACGACAATGAGCAGTTCTTC. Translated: CASRNDNEQFF.